Sequencing of this T cell receptor (beta chain) was carried out in a study of blood T cell repertoires in COVID-19. Study-wide background: Both acute and convalescent COVID-19 samples were obtained from the United States, Italy and Spain.

This CDR3 contains 18 residues. As originally analysed: For nucleated cells, counts were estimated from reference gene primer amplification. Data came from immunoSEQ multiplex PCR; TCRdb stores just in-frame clones and leaves some out. V, J and clone size are those of that table, while D and trimming were read from the DNA. Here the sample spans approximately 300,000 clones, approximately 86% being singletons. Enrollees, about 18 to 90 years old, lived in fewer than 25 US areas. Assignments of participants to cohorts depended upon their own reported clinical history. This clonotype was obtained from a young woman who had recovered from COVID-19. Sequenced material: PBMCs or T cells enriched from blood (not recorded which). V gene TRBV21-1 combines with J gene TRBJ2-7; the table's D call of TRBD1 was not tested on the DNA. TRBV21-1 is listed as a pseudogene. Here the CDR3 DNA reads TGTGCCAGCAGCGCACAAAGTCAAAGCAGGGGAAGAGGGTACGAGCAGTACTTC. Its translation: CASSAQSQSRGRGYEQYF.